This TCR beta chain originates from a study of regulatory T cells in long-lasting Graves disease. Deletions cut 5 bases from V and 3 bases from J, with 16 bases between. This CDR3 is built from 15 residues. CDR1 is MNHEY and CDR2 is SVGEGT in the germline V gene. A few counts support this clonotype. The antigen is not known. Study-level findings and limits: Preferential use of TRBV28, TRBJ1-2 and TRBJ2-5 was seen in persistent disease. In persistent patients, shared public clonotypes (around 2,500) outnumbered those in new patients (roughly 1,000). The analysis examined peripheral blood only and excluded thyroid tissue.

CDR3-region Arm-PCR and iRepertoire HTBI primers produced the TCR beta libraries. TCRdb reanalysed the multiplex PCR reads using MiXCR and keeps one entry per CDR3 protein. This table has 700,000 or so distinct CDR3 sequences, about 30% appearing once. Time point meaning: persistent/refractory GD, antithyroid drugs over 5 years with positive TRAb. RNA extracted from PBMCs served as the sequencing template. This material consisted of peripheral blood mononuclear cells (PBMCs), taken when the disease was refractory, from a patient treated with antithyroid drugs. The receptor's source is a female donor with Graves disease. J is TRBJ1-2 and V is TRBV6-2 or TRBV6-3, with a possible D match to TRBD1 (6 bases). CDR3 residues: CASSESWGRDYGYTF. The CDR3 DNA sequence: TGTGCCAGCAGTGAATCTTGGGGGCGCGACTATGGCTACACCTTC.